The next 27 T cell receptor beta chains were all read from a single sample in a study of technical replicates of blood from a few donors. TCRdb keeps only in-frame clones here, not all; method: immunoSEQ multiplex PCR. The data contain approximately 76,000 clones, roughly 90% of them singletons. The sample consisted of T cells isolated from PBMCs. The receptor source for this set is a human donor in good health.

The chain is built from TRBV5-4 and TRBJ2-1; 8 nucleotides match TRBD2. With 0 bases clipped from V and 10 bases from J, the junction kept 6 bases outside the gene matches. CDR1 SGHNT and CDR2 YYREEE come from the germline V gene (reference sequence). This CDR3 contains 14 residues. The CDR3 reads CASSLALAGMEQFF. The CDR3 DNA is TGTGCCAGCAGCTTGGCCCTAGCGGGTATGGAGCAGTTCTTC.

V and J are TRBV11-3 and TRBJ2-5, with D tentatively TRBD1 (5 bases). There are 14 residues in the CDR3. Germline V gives CDR1 SGHNT, CDR2 YENEEA. Trimming took 4 bases from V and 2 from J, leaving 11 bases between them. CDR3 coding DNA: TGTGCCAGCAGCTCGACAGACCGGCAAGAGACCCAGTACTTC. Translated, it gives CASSSTDRQETQYF.

The chain is built from TRBV15 and TRBJ1-2, with D possibly matching TRBD1 (6 bases). This CDR3 is 17 amino acids long. V shed 1 base and J shed 4 bases, with 19 bases lying between them. CDR1 is LNHNV and CDR2 is YYDKDF in the germline V gene (reference sequence). The CDR3 here is CATSRGLPYGQFYGYTF. In DNA form, the CDR3 reads TGTGCCACCAGCAGAGGTTTGCCCTATGGACAGTTCTATGGCTACACCTTC.

This rearrangement joins TRBV5-1 to TRBJ2-1; D is perhaps TRBD1 (5 bases). CDR1 is SGHRS, CDR2 YFSETQ, per germline. V lost 0 bases and J lost 5, with 9 bases in between. This CDR3 is 14 amino acids long. The CDR3 protein is CASSLGGADNEQFF. Written as DNA, the CDR3 is TGCGCCAGCAGCTTGGGGGGCGCGGACAATGAGCAGTTCTTC. Drawing the rest from reference TRBV5-1 and TRBJ2-1, the complete variable domain is KAGVTQTPRYLIKTRGQQVTLSCSPISGHRSVSWYQQTPGQGLQFLFEYFSETQRNKGNFPGRFSGRQFSNSRSEMNVSTLELGDSALYLCASSLGGADNEQFFGPGTRLTVL.

The gene calls are TRBV6-5 and TRBJ1-5; D is ambiguous. Trimming shortened V by 4 bases and J by 3 bases, and 7 bases separated the two germline ends. The germline CDR1 and CDR2 sequences are MNHEY and SVGAGI. This CDR3 has 13 residues. This CDR3 is CASSSNNNQPQHF. CDR3 nucleotide sequence: TGTGCCAGCAGTTCGAACAACAATCAGCCCCAGCATTTT.

The chain couples TRBV10-3 to TRBJ2-2; 15 bases map to TRBD2. V shed 3 bases, J shed 6 bases, and the junction held 11 bases outside the gene matches. The CDR3 runs 19 residues. Germline CDR1 and CDR2: ENHRY and SYGVKD. CDR3 nucleotides: TGTGCCATCAGTGACGTCCCGGGACTAGCGGGGGGACCCTCCGGGGAGCTGTTTTTT. This gives the protein CAISDVPGLAGGPSGELFF.

The V and J genes are TRBV19 and TRBJ2-3; 9 bases agree with TRBD2. The CDR3 is 16 amino acids. The V and J ends lost 10 bases and 0 bases, in that order; junction bases with no gene match: 11. CDR1 LNHDA and CDR2 SQIVND come from the germline V gene (reference sequence). CDR3 nucleotides: TGTGCCACAGGACCCCGACTAGCGGCTAGCACAGATACGCAGTATTTT. This encodes CATGPRLAASTDTQYF.

The chain uses TRBV27 and TRBJ1-4; tentatively, D is TRBD1 (5 bases). Germline values: CDR1 MNHEY, CDR2 SMNVEV (reference sequence). V shed 6 bases and J shed 9 bases, with 20 bases lying between them. CDR3 size: 15 residues. CDR3 DNA: TGTGCCAGCAGCCCCGACCGGGGAGGGGAGAAAAAACTGTTTTTT. Amino acid sequence: CASSPDRGGEKKLFF.

This clone was detected once. The chain employs TRBV28 and TRBJ2-3; TRBD1 might be the D (6 bases). CDR3 length: 15 amino acids. The germline V gene has CDR1 MDHEN and CDR2 SYDVKM. The V end lost 5 bases, the J end lost 4 bases, and 16 bases lay between the germline ends. CDR3 sequence: CASSQWDIAPDTQYF. The CDR3 DNA reads TGTGCCAGCAGTCAATGGGACATTGCCCCAGATACGCAGTATTTT.

The chain links TRBV6-1 to TRBJ2-2; D call uncertain. V was pared by 1 base and J by 0 bases, with 3 bases between. This CDR3 spans 14 amino acids. Germline V gene data show CDR1 as MNHNS and CDR2 as SASEGT. CDR3 DNA sequence: TGTGCCAGCAGTGAAGGGCCGAACACCGGGGAGCTGTTTTTT. Its protein is CASSEGPNTGELFF.

The V call is TRBV11-3, the J call TRBJ2-6; D is undetermined. The CDR3 covers 14 residues. Between the trimmed V and J ends, which lost 5 bases and 4 bases, there was a span of 9 bases. In germline, CDR1 is SGHNT, CDR2 YENEEA. The CDR3, as DNA: TGTGCCAGCAGCCCCACCCGGGGGGCCAACGTCCTGACTTTC. This translates into CASSPTRGANVLTF. Supplemented by reference TRBV11-3 and TRBJ2-6, the full variable domain reads EAGVVQSPRYKIIEKKQPVAFWCNPISGHNTLYWYLQNLGQGPELLIRYENEEAVDDSQLPKDRFSAERLKGVDSTLKIQPAELGDSAVYLCASSPTRGANVLTFGAGSRLTVL.

The chain links TRBV7-8 to TRBJ2-3, with 16 bases fitting TRBD2. The V segment lost 6 bases and the J segment 1 base; nucleotides outside the gene matches: 4. The CDR3 is 17 amino acids. The germline CDR1 and CDR2 sequences are SGHVS and FQNEAQ. The chain's CDR3 is CASRPGTSGRGTDTQYF. In DNA form, the CDR3 reads TGTGCCAGCAGACCCGGGACTAGCGGGAGGGGCACAGATACGCAGTATTTT.

The V gene is TRBV10-2, the J gene TRBJ1-1, with a weak D call TRBD1 (6 bases). The CDR3 extends over 13 amino acids. The germline gives CDR1 WSHSY, CDR2 SAAADI. V lost 5 bases and J lost 3, with 10 bases in between. Here the CDR3 DNA reads TGCGCCAGCAGTAAGGGACATTACACTGAAGCTTTCTTT. The encoded protein is CASSKGHYTEAFF.

The rearrangement links TRBV18 to TRBJ2-3; 8 bases agree with TRBD2. The CDR3 has 15 residues. In germline, CDR1 is KGHSH, CDR2 LQKENI. With 8 bases clipped from V and 4 bases from J, the junction kept 11 bases outside the gene matches. In nucleotides, the CDR3 is TGTGCCAGCCCAGGAGCGGGGGAGGTCCCAGATACGCAGTATTTT. This gives the protein CASPGAGEVPDTQYF.

This clone was recorded only once. This sequence joins TRBV7-8 and TRBJ2-7; D not certain. Germline-derived CDR1 and CDR2 are SGHVS and FQNEAQ. Trimming stripped 0 bases from V and 4 bases from J, with 7 bases between. The CDR3 is 13 residues long. The CDR3: CASSLAMEYEQYF. CDR3 sequence (DNA): TGTGCCAGCAGCTTAGCAATGGAGTACGAGCAGTACTTC.

The V gene is TRBV6-5, the J gene TRBJ1-1, with a weak D call TRBD1 (6 bases). Deletions cut 0 bases from V and 6 bases from J, with 14 bases between. The length of the CDR3 is 15 residues. CDR1 is MNHEY, CDR2 SVGAGI, per germline. CDR3 sequence: CASSYSTQGKSEAFF. The CDR3 DNA reads as TGTGCCAGCAGTTACTCGACTCAGGGGAAGTCTGAAGCTTTCTTT.

This CDR3 reads CASSQDWGRGGADQPQHF. DNA of the CDR3: TGCGCCAGCAGCCAAGATTGGGGAAGGGGGGGCGCAGATCAGCCCCAGCATTTT. This chain uses TRBV4-1 with TRBJ1-5; possibly TRBD1 for D (6 bases). Trimming removed 0 bases at V and 5 bases at J, with 20 bases between. The CDR3 contains 18 residues. Germline V CDR1 and CDR2: MGHRA, YSYEKL.

The V and J genes are TRBV29-1 and TRBJ2-1; 12 bases are a match to TRBD1. J was trimmed by 12 bases and V by 4 bases; bases with no gene match: 10. This CDR3 region has 14 residues. CDR1 is SQVTM and CDR2 is ANQGSEA in the germline V gene. CDR3 DNA: TGCAGCGTTGGAGGGACAGGGGGCTATCCTGGGCAGTTCTTC. The encoded protein is CSVGGTGGYPGQFF.

This sequence joins TRBV29-1 and TRBJ1-2; D gene uncertain. Germline assignment: CDR1 SQVTM and CDR2 ANQGSEA. V was pared by 4 bases and J by 11 bases, with 20 bases between. This CDR3 is built from 13 residues. The CDR3 is CSVVGRLSSFYTF. The DNA of the CDR3 is TGCAGCGTTGTCGGCAGACTCTCTTCTTTTTACACCTTC. Supplemented by reference TRBV29-1 and TRBJ1-2, the full variable domain reads SAVISQKPSRDICQRGTSLTIQCQVDSQVTMMFWYRQQPGQSLTLIATANQGSEATYESGFVIDKFPISRPNLTFSTLTVSNMSPEDSSIYLCSVVGRLSSFYTFGSGTRLTVV.

This clone showed up just once. This sequence joins TRBV6-1 and TRBJ1-3; 7 bases line up with TRBD1. The trim removed 6 bases at V and 1 base at J, leaving 6 bases unmatched. The germline gives CDR1 MNHNS, CDR2 SASEGT. The CDR3 contains 15 residues. The CDR3 sequence is CASRLDRASGNTIYF. The CDR3 nucleotides read TGTGCCAGCAGACTCGACAGGGCATCTGGAAACACCATATATTTT.

The rearrangement joins TRBV7-9 to TRBJ1-4, with a tentative D call TRBD1 (5 bases). This CDR3 is built from 15 residues. Trimming left V 2 bases short and J 6 bases short, with 13 bases between. CDR1 is SEHNR, CDR2 FQNEAQ, per germline (reference sequence). The CDR3 region has the DNA TGTGCCAGCAGCTTACGTAGGGGTCTTGATGAAAAACTGTTTTTT. Translation: CASSLRRGLDEKLFF.

The chain carries TRBV4-1 and TRBJ2-4, with 11 positions matching TRBD2. Germline assignment: CDR1 MGHRA and CDR2 YSYEKL. V lost 1 base and J lost 1; bases outside the gene matches: 9. The CDR3 runs 19 residues. The CDR3 nucleotides read TGCGCCAGCAGCCAAGTAGCGGGAGGGTCAAAGGGGGCCAAAAACATTCAGTACTTC. It encodes CASSQVAGGSKGAKNIQYF.

The chain uses TRBV10-2 and TRBJ2-2; perhaps TRBD1 as D (6 bases). Germline V CDR1 and CDR2: WSHSY, SAAADI. The CDR3 runs 15 residues. V was trimmed by 7 bases and J by 4 bases, leaving 16 bases between them. The chain's CDR3 is CASTSPGQITGELFF. In DNA form, the CDR3 reads TGCGCCAGCACAAGTCCGGGACAAATCACCGGGGAGCTGTTTTTT.

The V and J genes are TRBV10-3 and TRBJ1-1; D not certain. The V gene's germline CDR1 is ENHRY and CDR2 SYGVKD. The CDR3 sequence is 15 residues long. V was shortened by 10 bases and J by 5 bases, with 23 bases between the two germline ends. CDR3 sequence (DNA): TGTGCCACCCTGGCGGAAGAGGGATACTGGACTGAAGCTTTCTTT. Amino acids: CATLAEEGYWTEAFF.

J is TRBJ2-5 and V is TRBV10-2; D may be TRBD1 (5 bases). The CDR3 is made up of 14 amino acids. Trimming removed 6 bases from V and 7 bases from J, with 18 bases in between. The V gene's germline CDR1 is WSHSY and CDR2 SAAADI. Written as DNA, the CDR3 is TGCGCCAGCAGGCTGACAGTGGGGTTGGCGACCCAGTACTTC. Protein product: CASRLTVGLATQYF.

This clone showed up just a few times. The chain couples TRBV9 to TRBJ1-1; 7 bases map to TRBD1. The length of the CDR3 is 15 residues. Trimming at V came to 1 base and at J to 3 bases, leaving 6 bases not matched to a gene. In germline, CDR1 is SGDLS, CDR2 YYNGEE. As DNA, the CDR3 is TGTGCCAGCAGCGTAATGGGACAGCAGGACACTGAAGCTTTCTTT. Protein product: CASSVMGQQDTEAFF.

The J gene is TRBJ2-4, the V gene TRBV15; tentatively, D is TRBD2 (5 bases). V was shortened by 5 bases and J by 0 bases, with 17 bases between the two germline ends. This CDR3 has 17 amino acids. Per the germline V gene, CDR1 is LNHNV and CDR2 is YYDKDF (reference sequence). The CDR3 DNA reads TGTGCCACCAGCCCGACGAGGGTCCTTTTAGCCAAAAACATTCAGTACTTC. The encoded protein is CATSPTRVLLAKNIQYF.